This TCR beta chain originates from a study of shared clonotypes between healthy human individuals. General study findings and limits: Generally, naive subsets came out with larger estimated richness than memory subsets. Only blood underwent sampling, and tissue repertoires likely differ.

V lost 7 bases, J lost 0 bases, and 13 bases lay in between. The germline V gene has CDR1 LNHDA and CDR2 SQIVND (reference sequence). The CDR3 totals 15 residues. The naive CD8 subset, CD45RO-negative cells positively selected for CCR7, excluded terminally differentiated effector memory CD45RA+ cells. About this clone itself: Its cognate antigen is unknown.

Produced via immunoSEQ multiplex PCR; TCRdb's table is partial and in-frame only. The sample holds about 2 million clones, roughly 95% seen once. This chain connects TRBV19 to TRBJ1-3, with D perhaps matching TRBD1 (6 bases). The sample taken for sequencing was naive CD8+ T cells sorted from blood. This TCR derives from a man aged 18 to 35 in good health. In DNA form, the CDR3 reads TGTGCCAGTACCCGGGACATCAGCTCTGGAAACACCATATATTTT. Protein sequence: CASTRDISSGNTIYF.